This TCR beta chain comes out of a study of CD8+ T cells in alopecia areata. cDNA prepared by RNA extraction and subsequent reverse transcription served as the template for sequencing. The table came from immunoSEQ multiplex PCR; TCRdb's copy has only in-frame clones and leaves some out. This repertoire shows 79,000 or so clones, roughly 70% found once; its top ten account for roughly a quarter. This clone was seen ten or more times. Its antigen remains unidentified. Notes on the study in general: There was only one nonresponder, so it was unclear how baseline CD8+ expansion relates to response. Higher clonality than in normal scalp was seen in lesional scalp, especially alopecia totalis/universalis.

Treatment reported: oral pan-JAK inhibitor, 5-10 mg twice daily. Alopecia areata patients had lesional scalp punch biopsies and peripheral blood taken from them. The source material was CD8+ T cells sorted from blood, sampled at week 24, from a patient treated with tofacitinib. This receptor was obtained from a human donor with alopecia areata.

The CDR3 nucleotides read TGCGCCAGCAGCCCTAGCGGGATGGAGACAGATACGCAGTATTTT. This encodes CASSPSGMETDTQYF. The V call is TRBV4-3, the J call TRBJ2-3, with 9 nucleotides matching TRBD2. This CDR3 contains 15 residues. Germline V gene data show CDR1 as LGHNA and CDR2 as YSLEER. Trimming removed 4 bases from V and 3 bases from J; junction bases left unmatched: 5.